The 31 T cell receptor beta chains in this list originate from one sample, sequenced in a study of blood T cell repertoires in COVID-19. Data came from immunoSEQ multiplex PCR; TCRdb stores just in-frame clones and leaves some out. The data hold about 400,000 clones, with roughly 87% observed a single time. The sample comprised PBMCs or T cells enriched from blood (not recorded which). The source is a woman in her 30s who had recovered from COVID-19.

The chain is built from TRBV5-8 and TRBJ2-5; 9 bases agree with TRBD2. With V trimmed by 2 bases and J by 1 base, 3 bases remained unmatched. The CDR3 is 15 residues long. CDR1 and CDR2 from the germline V gene are SGHTS and YDEGEE. CDR3 loop: CASSFRRGGQETQYF. CDR3 nucleotide sequence: TGTGCCAGCAGCTTCCGGCGGGGGGGCCAAGAGACCCAGTACTTC. Variable domain in full (rest from reference TRBV5-8 and TRBJ2-5): EAGVTQSPTHLIKTRGQQATLRCSPISGHTSVYWYQQALGLGLQFLLWYDEGEERNRGNFPPRFSGRQFPNYSSELNVNALELEDSALYLCASSFRRGGQETQYFGPGTRLLVL.

V and J are TRBV19 and TRBJ2-7, with a weak D call TRBD1 (6 bases). V was trimmed by 4 bases and J by 0 bases, leaving 10 bases between them. Germline CDR1 is LNHDA and CDR2 is SQIVND (reference sequence). The CDR3 loop spans 14 amino acids. The CDR3 is CASSKDRYSYEQYF. The CDR3 region has the DNA TGTGCCAGTAGTAAGGACAGATACTCCTACGAGCAGTACTTC.

This clone occurred once. The chain combines TRBV24-1 with TRBJ2-1; TRBD1 aligns across 9 bases. The CDR3 extends over 14 amino acids. Germline V gene lookup returns CDR1 KGHDR and CDR2 SFDVKD. Trimming at V came to 0 bases and at J to 13 bases, leaving 6 bases not matched to a gene. The CDR3 sequence: CATSDLGGQGQQFF. Written as DNA, the CDR3 is TGTGCCACCAGTGATTTGGGGGGACAGGGACAACAGTTCTTC.

The V and J genes are TRBV6-5 and TRBJ2-3; D uncertain. CDR3 size: 14 residues. Between the trimmed V and J ends, which lost 0 bases and 5 bases, there was a span of 9 bases. In germline, CDR1 is MNHEY, CDR2 SVGAGI. The CDR3 bases are TGTGCCAGCAGTTACTCGCGTTTGGTAGATACGCAGTATTTT. Translation: CASSYSRLVDTQYF.

The chain employs TRBV7-9 and TRBJ2-7, with TRBD1 matching over 7 bases. The CDR3 is 14 residues long. Germline CDR1 is SEHNR and CDR2 is FQNEAQ (reference sequence). Trimming took 5 bases from V and 5 from J; bases not matched to a gene: 9. Here the CDR3 reads CASSPKGQTNEQYF. CDR3 DNA: TGTGCCAGCAGCCCAAAGGGACAGACGAACGAGCAGTACTTC.

This clone was counted a single time. One base away lies a much larger clone, so this may be a sequencing read error. This chain connects TRBV14 to TRBJ1-2; 7 positions agree with TRBD1. Germline V CDR1 and CDR2: SGHDN, FVKESK. V shed 4 bases and J 3 bases; nucleotides not matched to a gene: 2. CDR3 length: 13 amino acids. DNA of the CDR3: TGTGCCAGCAGCCCGGGACAGCACTATGGCTACACCTTC. Its translation is CASSPGQHYGYTF.

This chain links TRBV4-1 with TRBJ1-5, with 8 bases matching TRBD1. Germline CDR1 is MGHRA and CDR2 is YSYEKL. There are 15 residues in the CDR3. Trimming cost V 0 bases and J 9 bases; bases outside gene matches: 7. The CDR3 spells CASSQDGTGGRPQHF. As DNA, the CDR3 is TGCGCCAGCAGCCAAGATGGAACAGGGGGTCGGCCCCAGCATTTT.

The chain has TRBV6-5 and TRBJ1-6; D is perhaps TRBD1 (5 bases). The CDR3 is 15 residues long. V lost 7 bases and J 7 bases, leaving 17 bases between the germline ends. The germline CDR1 and CDR2 sequences are MNHEY and SVGAGI. CDR3 sequence: CASNYWTFTNSPLHF. CDR3 nucleotides: TGTGCCAGCAACTACTGGACATTTACGAATTCACCCCTCCACTTT.

This chain joins TRBV4-1 and TRBJ2-1; 9 nucleotides line up with TRBD2. Germline values: CDR1 MGHRA, CDR2 YSYEKL. The CDR3 extends over 17 amino acids. Trimming at V came to 3 bases and at J to 0 bases, leaving 6 bases not matched to a gene. The CDR3 spells CASSQTLAGSSYNEQFF. The CDR3 DNA reads TGCGCCAGCAGCCAGACTCTAGCGGGAAGCTCCTACAATGAGCAGTTCTTC.

V gene TRBV5-1 combines with J gene TRBJ1-1, with TRBD1 identical over 11 bases. V lost 3 bases and J lost 5; bases outside the gene matches: 12. The CDR3 is 17 residues long. Germline V gives CDR1 SGHRS, CDR2 YFSETQ. DNA for the CDR3: TGCGCCAGCAGCTCCCCGGGACAGGGGGAGAGTAGGACTGAAGCTTTCTTT. Translating it yields CASSSPGQGESRTEAFF.

J is TRBJ2-7 and V is TRBV9, with TRBD2 identical over 8 bases. This CDR3 is 15 amino acids long. Losses at the gene ends were 4 bases for V and 6 bases for J; bases not matched to a gene: 12. Germline-derived CDR1 and CDR2 are SGDLS and YYNGEE. CDR3 residues: CASSPAGASGGEQYF. For the CDR3, the DNA is TGTGCCAGCAGCCCAGCGGGGGCTAGCGGCGGCGAGCAGTACTTC.

The chain carries TRBV10-3 and TRBJ1-2; D possibly corresponds to TRBD1 (6 bases). CDR3 length equals 13 residues. V was shortened by 3 bases and J by 7 bases, with 12 bases between the two germline ends. Per germline, CDR1 ENHRY and CDR2 SYGVKD. Written as DNA, the CDR3 is TGTGCCATCAGTGAATCAGGGGATTTTGGCTACACCTTC. It translates to CAISESGDFGYTF.

This rearrangement joins TRBV14 to TRBJ1-2, with 10 bases identical to TRBD1. The junction had 6 bases not matched to a gene; V was cut back by 5 bases and J by 0 bases. Germline V gene lookup returns CDR1 SGHDN and CDR2 FVKESK. This CDR3 spans 16 amino acids. The CDR3 loop is CASSKTGGGSNYGYTF. As DNA, the CDR3 is TGTGCCAGCAGCAAGACAGGGGGCGGCTCTAACTATGGCTACACCTTC.

Here the CDR3 reads CASSPSLSGSGTDTQYF. The CDR3 DNA reads TGCGCCAGCAGCCCATCACTTAGCGGGAGTGGTACAGATACGCAGTATTTT. The J gene is TRBJ2-3, the V gene TRBV5-1, with 9 nucleotides matching TRBD2. The trim removed 4 bases at V and 3 bases at J, leaving 12 bases unmatched. CDR1 is SGHRS, CDR2 YFSETQ, per germline. The CDR3 has 17 residues.

V usage is TRBV7-9 and J usage is TRBJ2-1, with 13 bases aligning to TRBD2. The trim removed 4 bases at V and 7 bases at J, leaving 7 bases unmatched. Germline CDR1 reads SEHNR; CDR2 reads FQNEAQ (reference sequence). The CDR3 has 16 residues. The CDR3 sequence is CASSSRTSGSENEQFF. The CDR3 DNA reads TGTGCCAGCAGCTCTAGGACTAGCGGGAGCGAAAATGAGCAGTTCTTC. The full variable domain, its missing parts supplied by reference TRBV7-9 and TRBJ2-1, is DTGVSQNPRHKITKRGQNVTFRCDPISEHNRLYWYRQTLGQGPEFLTYFQNEAQLEKSRLLSDRFSAERPKGSFSTLEIQRTEQGDSAMYLCASSSRTSGSENEQFFGPGTRLTVL.

This chain uses TRBV28 with TRBJ2-5; D gene unclear. Germline V lookup: CDR1 MDHEN, CDR2 SYDVKM. Between the trimmed V and J ends, which lost 2 bases and 3 bases, there was a span of 7 bases. This CDR3 is 13 amino acids long. CDR3 nucleotides: TGTGCCAGCAGTTTAGGCGGCAAAGAGACCCAGTACTTC. It codes for CASSLGGKETQYF.

The chain links TRBV5-8 to TRBJ2-5; TRBD1 aligns across 8 bases. The CDR3 covers 15 residues. V lost 0 bases and J lost 5; bases outside the gene matches: 6. Germline CDR1 SGHTS, CDR2 YDEGEE. CDR3 in amino acids: CASSLGRQGSETQYF. DNA for the CDR3: TGTGCCAGCAGCTTGGGGAGACAGGGGAGTGAGACCCAGTACTTC.

The chain carries TRBV11-2 and TRBJ1-6; D uncertain. This CDR3 has 16 residues. Trimming shortened V by 0 bases and J by 0 bases, and 6 bases separated the two germline ends. Germline V gives CDR1 SGHAT, CDR2 FQNNGV. CDR3 DNA: TGTGCCAGCAGCTTAGAGGGCAGCTCCTATAATTCACCCCTCCACTTT. Protein sequence: CASSLEGSSYNSPLHF.

The CDR3 spells CASSFARGYEQYF. The CDR3 DNA reads as TGTGCCAGCAGTTTTGCCAGGGGCTACGAGCAGTACTTC. V is TRBV12-3 or TRBV12-4 and J is TRBJ2-7, with D perhaps TRBD1 (6 bases). Trimming took 3 bases from V and 3 from J, leaving 9 bases between them. The CDR3 extends over 13 amino acids.

The rearrangement uses TRBV27 and TRBJ2-7; D not resolved. This CDR3 region has 14 residues. V lost 2 bases, J lost 1 base, and 9 bases lay in between. Per the germline V gene, CDR1 is MNHEY and CDR2 is SMNVEV (reference sequence). In DNA, the CDR3 is TGTGCCAGCAGTTTAGGCCCCAATTCCTACGAGCAGTACTTC. Protein product: CASSLGPNSYEQYF.

The chain joins TRBV3-1 (or the pseudogene TRBV3-2) to TRBJ1-5, with TRBD1 as a possible D gene (5 bases). Germline CDR1 is LGHDT and CDR2 is YNNKEL (reference sequence). The CDR3 is 14 residues long. Trimming stripped 1 base from V and 5 bases from J, with 9 bases between. The CDR3 DNA follows: TGTGCCAGCAGCCAAGCTGGGGGGTATCAGCCCCAGCATTTT. As protein: CASSQAGGYQPQHF.

This sequence joins TRBV9 and TRBJ1-2, with a possible D match to TRBD1 (6 bases). The V end lost 3 bases, the J end lost 0 bases, and 9 bases lay between the germline ends. This CDR3 contains 14 residues. Germline lookup yields CDR1 SGDLS and CDR2 YYNGEE. CDR3 region: CASSGTATNYGYTF. The CDR3 bases are TGTGCCAGCAGCGGGACAGCCACTAACTATGGCTACACCTTC.

V is TRBV9 and J is TRBJ2-1; 9 bases align to TRBD2. The V segment lost 0 bases and the J segment 5 bases; nucleotides outside the gene matches: 6. CDR1 and CDR2 (germline): SGDLS, YYNGEE. The CDR3 is made up of 16 amino acids. For the CDR3, the DNA is TGTGCCAGCAGCGTAGGAGGTAGCGGGAGCGACAATGAGCAGTTCTTC. Amino acids: CASSVGGSGSDNEQFF.

A few counts support this clone. The chain is built from TRBV29-1 and TRBJ2-7; 10 positions match TRBD1. The trim removed 6 bases at V and 6 bases at J, leaving 11 bases unmatched. The CDR3 spans 14 residues. CDR1 is SQVTM, CDR2 ANQGSEA, per germline. CDR3 nucleotide sequence: TGCAGCGTCGGGAAGACAGGGGGCAATGGCGAGCAGTACTTC. This gives the protein CSVGKTGGNGEQYF.

This rearrangement joins TRBV2 to TRBJ2-5; a possible D gene is TRBD2 (6 bases). Germline CDR1 reads SNHLY; CDR2 reads FYNNEI. V was cut by 4 bases and J by 4 bases, with 19 bases left in between. This CDR3 is 16 amino acids long. As DNA, the CDR3 is TGTGCCAGCAGTGTAGATCGGGGGTTGTTTTCAGAGACCCAGTACTTC. Its translation is CASSVDRGLFSETQYF.

This clone showed up just once. The V call is TRBV2, the J call TRBJ2-2, with D perhaps matching TRBD2 (6 bases). V was trimmed by 6 bases and J by 4 bases, leaving 15 bases between them. Germline V gene sequence: CDR1 SNHLY, CDR2 FYNNEI. The CDR3 extends over 15 amino acids. Here the CDR3 DNA reads TGTGCCAGCAGGGCGGTAGCGGAGTTCACCGGGGAGCTGTTTTTT. Translating gives CASRAVAEFTGELFF. The variable domain in full, completed from reference TRBV2 and TRBJ2-2, reads EPEVTQTPSHQVTQMGQEVILRCVPISNHLYFYWYRQILGQKVEFLVSFYNNEISEKSEIFDDQFSVERPDGSNFTLKIRSTKLEDSAMYFCASRAVAEFTGELFFGEGSRLTVL.

The chain recombines TRBV13 with TRBJ1-5, with no clear D. Germline CDR1 PRHDT, CDR2 FYEKMQ (reference sequence). V was trimmed by 0 bases and J by 1 base, leaving 4 bases between them. The CDR3 is made up of 14 amino acids. The CDR3 is CASSLGLSNQPQHF. In nucleotides, the CDR3 is TGTGCCAGCAGCTTAGGCCTGAGCAATCAGCCCCAGCATTTT.

The sample holds one count of this clone. The rearrangement links TRBV6-5 to TRBJ1-2, with 7 bases lining up with TRBD1. Germline CDR1 is MNHEY and CDR2 is SVGAGI. With 4 bases clipped from V and 8 bases from J, the junction kept 10 bases outside the gene matches. The CDR3 runs 14 residues. The CDR3 DNA follows: TGTGCCAGCAGTTCGAAGACAGGGACGACGGGCTACACCTTC. Residues: CASSSKTGTTGYTF.

The V gene is TRBV19, the J gene TRBJ2-7; perhaps TRBD1 as D (5 bases). Germline loops: CDR1 LNHDA, CDR2 SQIVND (reference sequence). Trimming pared 3 bases from V and 4 bases from J, leaving 13 bases between. CDR3 size: 14 residues. CDR3 in amino acids: CASSIAGLGYEQYF. CDR3 nucleotides: TGTGCCAGTAGTATTGCAGGGCTTGGGTACGAGCAGTACTTC.

The V gene is TRBV14, the J gene TRBJ1-1; D possibly corresponds to TRBD1 (6 bases). This CDR3 comprises 15 residues. CDR1 and CDR2 from the germline V gene are SGHDN and FVKESK. With 5 bases removed from V and 0 bases from J, the gap between germline ends came to 13 bases. CDR3 nucleotides: TGTGCCAGCAGCAAAGTGACAGGCCTGAACACTGAAGCTTTCTTT. As protein: CASSKVTGLNTEAFF.

CDR3 residues: CASSLARGSLNTEAFF. The CDR3 nucleotides read TGTGCCAGCAGCTTGGCTAGGGGGAGCCTGAACACTGAAGCTTTCTTT. The chain links TRBV5-4 to TRBJ1-1, with a weak D call TRBD1 (6 bases). The CDR3 has 16 amino acids. CDR1 is SGHNT and CDR2 is YYREEE in the germline V gene (reference sequence). V was shortened by 0 bases and J by 0 bases, with 12 bases between the two germline ends.